Below are 23 T cell receptor beta chains sequenced from a single sample in a study of T cell repertoires in cytomegalovirus infection. TCRdb independently ran MiXCR on the reads; one entry per CDR3 protein. Seen here are around 630,000 distinct CDR3 sequences, approximately 24% observed once, and the top ten hold 8%. The material sequenced was CD8+ T cells from PBMCs. The receptors were sampled from a human donor in good health (CMV status not recorded). Some clones in this sample may be carry-over from other donors' samples.

The chain combines TRBV28 with TRBJ1-5; weak D call: TRBD1 (5 bases). This CDR3 is built from 15 residues. Trimming stripped 2 bases from V and 0 bases from J, with 8 bases between. Germline lookup yields CDR1 MDHEN and CDR2 SYDVKM. The CDR3 loop is CASSLGGFSNQPQHF. The CDR3 coding sequence is TGTGCCAGCAGTTTAGGGGGATTTAGCAATCAGCCCCAGCATTTT.

This clonotype has a count of ten or more. The chain has TRBV24-1 and TRBJ2-3; 7 bases fit TRBD1. The CDR3 length is 18 residues. Germline V gene lookup returns CDR1 KGHDR and CDR2 SFDVKD. V lost 0 bases, J lost 2 bases, and 10 bases stayed unmatched. CDR3 amino acids: CATSDLQGGFEDTDTQYF. CDR3 DNA sequence: TGTGCCACCAGTGATTTGCAAGGGGGCTTTGAAGACACAGATACGCAGTATTTT.

V usage is TRBV29-1 and J usage is TRBJ2-2; D is uncertain. The CDR3 runs to 12 residues. With 3 bases removed from V and 3 bases from J, the gap between germline ends came to 5 bases. Germline loops: CDR1 SQVTM, CDR2 ANQGSEA. DNA for the CDR3: TGCAGCGTTGACCGCGACACCGGGGAGCTGTTTTTT. It translates to CSVDRDTGELFF.

This clonotype was detected many times. This sequence joins TRBV7-2 and TRBJ1-1; 7 nucleotides align to TRBD1. Germline loops: CDR1 SGHTA, CDR2 FQGNSA. This CDR3 comprises 19 residues. V trimming: 5 bases; J trimming: 0 bases; junction bases outside the gene matches: 18. The DNA of the CDR3 is TGTGCCAGCAGCCTACCTCAGGGGGGGGCGGACCCCATGAACACTGAAGCTTTCTTT. Residues: CASSLPQGGADPMNTEAFF.

This clonotype was picked up a small number of times. The chain joins TRBV28 to TRBJ1-2, with D unclear. The V gene's germline CDR1 is MDHEN and CDR2 SYDVKM. The CDR3 loop spans 12 amino acids. Deletions cut 6 bases from V and 3 bases from J, with 8 bases between. The CDR3 sequence: CASSPEHYGYTF. As DNA, the CDR3 is TGTGCCAGCAGCCCAGAACACTATGGCTACACCTTC.

Note on this clonotype: Since a much larger clone is just one base distant, this may be a read error. No conserved phenylalanine or tryptophan ends this CDR3, so it is likely a read error. The chain combines TRBV7-2 with TRBJ2-7, with 8 bases fitting TRBD1. The CDR3 totals 15 residues. CDR1 SGHTA and CDR2 FQGNSA come from the germline V gene. The J segment lost 2 bases and the V segment lost 4 bases, leaving 7 bases of the junction unmatched. The CDR3 DNA reads TGTGCCAGCAGCTCTATGGACAGGGACCCCTACGAGCAGTACTCC. Translation: CASSSMDRDPYEQYS.

The V call is TRBV28, the J call TRBJ2-2; weak D call: TRBD2 (5 bases). CDR3 length equals 14 residues. Germline-derived CDR1 and CDR2 are MDHEN and SYDVKM. Trimming shortened V by 6 bases and J by 3 bases, and 11 bases separated the two germline ends. The CDR3: CASRLEAYTGELFF. The CDR3 bases are TGTGCCAGCAGACTAGAAGCATACACCGGGGAGCTGTTTTTT.

This chain connects TRBV6-2 or TRBV6-3 to TRBJ2-5; no clear D. The CDR3 runs 14 residues. Germline V lookup: CDR1 MNHEY, CDR2 SVGEGT. V lost 7 bases and J 0 bases, leaving 12 bases between the germline ends. The CDR3 nucleotides are TGTGCCAGCACCCAACGCGGCTACCAAGAGACCCAGTACTTC. It yields the protein CASTQRGYQETQYF.

This clonotype was counted between two and nine times. This chain uses TRBV27 with TRBJ2-3, with D possibly being TRBD2 (5 bases). This CDR3 region has 14 residues. V was shortened by 4 bases and J by 1 base, with 9 bases between the two germline ends. CDR1 and CDR2 (germline): MNHEY, SMNVEV (reference sequence). As DNA, the CDR3 is TGTGCCAGCAGTTCCACTAGGGGCACAGATACGCAGTATTTT. Its translation is CASSSTRGTDTQYF.

The rearrangement uses TRBV7-8 and TRBJ2-1, with unresolved D. CDR3 size: 14 residues. CDR1 is SGHVS, CDR2 FQNEAQ, per germline. Trimming took off 1 base at V and 6 bases at J, with 10 bases between the two ends. CDR3 sequence: CASSLVARINEQFF. In nucleotides, the CDR3 is TGTGCCAGCAGCTTAGTCGCCAGGATCAATGAGCAGTTCTTC.

This clonotype has a handful of counts. The J gene is TRBJ2-7, the V gene TRBV6-1; D is unresolved. Germline V gene sequence: CDR1 MNHNS, CDR2 SASEGT. This CDR3 region has 15 residues. The V end lost 8 bases, the J end lost 1 base, and 18 bases lay between the germline ends. The CDR3 reads CASSPGPDRSYEQYF. The CDR3 coding sequence is TGTGCCAGCTCCCCCGGGCCGGACCGATCCTACGAGCAGTACTTC.

This clonotype was picked up a small number of times. The rearrangement uses TRBV2 and TRBJ2-2; no clear D. The CDR3 loop spans 16 amino acids. The germline V gene encodes CDR1 SNHLY and CDR2 FYNNEI. Trimming stripped 0 bases from V and 6 bases from J, with 14 bases between. CDR3 in DNA: TGTGCCAGCAGTGAAGCGTATCGTCCCAGCGCCGGGGAGCTGTTTTTT. Amino acid sequence: CASSEAYRPSAGELFF. The variable domain in full, with the rest retrieved from reference TRBV2 and TRBJ2-2, is EPEVTQTPSHQVTQMGQEVILRCVPISNHLYFYWYRQILGQKVEFLVSFYNNEISEKSEIFDDQFSVERPDGSNFTLKIRSTKLEDSAMYFCASSEAYRPSAGELFFGEGSRLTVL.

The sample holds a few counts of this clonotype. J is TRBJ2-3 and V is TRBV6-1, with D possibly matching TRBD1 (5 bases). Between the trimmed V and J ends, which lost 2 bases and 4 bases, there was a span of 16 bases. Germline V gene lookup returns CDR1 MNHNS and CDR2 SASEGT. The length of the CDR3 is 16 residues. The CDR3 DNA is TGTGCCAGCAGTGAACTCCGTGGGGCTAGGGCAGATACGCAGTATTTT. This codes for CASSELRGARADTQYF.

This clonotype showed up just a few times. This chain joins TRBV7-9 and TRBJ1-2; D possibly corresponds to TRBD1 (6 bases). Per germline, CDR1 SEHNR and CDR2 FQNEAQ (reference sequence). Trimming took 5 bases from V and 4 from J, leaving 14 bases between them. The CDR3 totals 14 residues. The CDR3 DNA sequence: TGTGCCAGCAGCCCGACAGGAGTAATCTATGGCTACACCTTC. It specifies CASSPTGVIYGYTF.

This clonotype was seen ten or more times. The CDR3 DNA reads as TGTGCCAGCAGTTTACGTCGTTTTGAGCTCTTTGTAACTAATGAAAAACTGTTTTTT. It yields the protein CASSLRRFELFVTNEKLFF. V gene TRBV28 combines with J gene TRBJ1-4; no clear D gene. Germline loops: CDR1 MDHEN, CDR2 SYDVKM. The V end lost 2 bases, the J end lost 1 base, and 20 bases lay between the germline ends. The CDR3 is made up of 19 amino acids.

The sample holds a few counts of this clonotype. The gene calls are TRBV12-5 and TRBJ2-2; no clear D. The germline CDR1 and CDR2 sequences are LGHNT and FRNRAP. The CDR3 sequence is 14 residues long. Trimming took 5 bases from V and 7 from J, leaving 14 bases between them. CDR3 in DNA: TGTGCTAGTGGTCTCGCCGTTGTGCACGGGGAGCTGTTTTTT. Translation: CASGLAVVHGELFF.

V and J are TRBV6-6 and TRBJ2-2, with a possible D match to TRBD2 (5 bases). The CDR3 length is 15 residues. CDR1 and CDR2 (germline): MNHNY, SVGAGI (reference sequence). The V end lost 2 bases, the J end lost 1 base, and 8 bases lay between the germline ends. This chain's CDR3 is CASSYLGENTGELFF. CDR3 nucleotides: TGTGCCAGCAGTTACCTCGGGGAGAACACCGGGGAGCTGTTTTTT.

This clonotype was detected only a few times. The chain joins TRBV19 to TRBJ1-1; tentative D call: TRBD1 (5 bases). The CDR3 is 14 residues long. Between the trimmed V and J ends, which lost 9 bases and 4 bases, there was a span of 18 bases. Germline-derived CDR1 and CDR2 are LNHDA and SQIVND (reference sequence). CDR3 amino acids: CASEGTAVSTEAFF. The CDR3 DNA reads as TGTGCCAGCGAGGGGACTGCGGTGAGCACTGAAGCTTTCTTT.

This clonotype appeared a few times. The J gene is TRBJ2-7, the V gene TRBV6-6, with D unclear. The ends were cut back, 6 bases at V and 5 bases at J, with 14 bases in the middle. The length of the CDR3 is 13 residues. Germline loops: CDR1 MNHNY, CDR2 SVGAGI (reference sequence). This chain's CDR3 is CASSVLQADEQYV. In DNA form, the CDR3 reads TGTGCCAGCAGCGTCCTCCAGGCCGACGAGCAGTACGTC.

The J gene is TRBJ1-1, the V gene TRBV20-1; D uncertain. The germline CDR1 and CDR2 sequences are DFQATT and SNEGSKA (reference sequence). V was cut by 3 bases and J by 5 bases, with 13 bases left in between. The length of the CDR3 is 13 residues. The CDR3 protein is CSASPVPRTEAFF. The CDR3 DNA follows: TGCAGTGCTAGTCCTGTACCAAGGACTGAAGCTTTCTTT.

This clonotype came up a few times. J is TRBJ2-3 and V is TRBV28; perhaps TRBD2 as D (5 bases). The CDR3 contains 15 residues. Germline V gene data show CDR1 as MDHEN and CDR2 as SYDVKM. Trimming took 3 bases from V and 6 from J, leaving 16 bases between them. CDR3 sequence: CASSFASTPLDTQYF. The CDR3 DNA reads as TGTGCCAGCAGTTTTGCTAGCACCCCGCTGGATACGCAGTATTTT.

In its sample, this clonotype was seen many times. The V gene is TRBV7-9, the J gene TRBJ1-4, with 10 bases fitting TRBD1. Unmatched junction bases numbered 6, after V lost 4 bases and J lost 7 bases. CDR1 is SEHNR, CDR2 FQNEAQ, per germline (reference sequence). The CDR3 is 15 amino acids. This CDR3 is CASSSRRDRGEKLFF. For the CDR3, the DNA is TGTGCCAGCAGCTCCCGCCGGGACAGGGGTGAAAAACTGTTTTTT.

The chain joins TRBV19 to TRBJ1-1, with TRBD1 matching 10 bases. V lost 3 bases and J lost 4; bases outside the gene matches: 5. Germline V gene sequence: CDR1 LNHDA, CDR2 SQIVND (reference sequence). The CDR3 consists of 15 residues. The CDR3 is CASSIIRDRGTEAFF. Written as DNA, the CDR3 is TGTGCCAGTAGTATTATCCGGGACAGGGGCACTGAAGCTTTCTTT.